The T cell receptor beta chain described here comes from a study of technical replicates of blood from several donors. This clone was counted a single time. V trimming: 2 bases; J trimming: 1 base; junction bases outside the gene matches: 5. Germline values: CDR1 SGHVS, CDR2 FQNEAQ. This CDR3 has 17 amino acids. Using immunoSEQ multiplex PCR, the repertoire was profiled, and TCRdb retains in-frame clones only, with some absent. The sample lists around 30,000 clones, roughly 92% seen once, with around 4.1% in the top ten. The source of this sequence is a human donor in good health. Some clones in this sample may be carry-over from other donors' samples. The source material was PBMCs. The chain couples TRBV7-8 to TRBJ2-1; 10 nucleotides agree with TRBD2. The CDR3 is CASSLFGSGGSYNEQFF. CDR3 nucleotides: TGTGCCAGCAGCTTATTCGGTAGCGGGGGGTCCTACAATGAGCAGTTCTTC.